The sequence of this TCR beta chain was determined in a study of blood T cell repertoires in COVID-19. The CDR3 totals 14 residues. J was trimmed by 10 bases and V by 6 bases; bases with no gene match: 6. The germline V gene has CDR1 SNHLY and CDR2 FYNNEI. This table comes from immunoSEQ multiplex PCR, and its TCRdb copy is limited to in-frame clones, with some not included. The sample has approximately 170,000 clones; approximately 85% are singletons. This TCR was sampled from a woman older than 75 with COVID-19, enrolled during active disease. Sample: peripheral blood. The chain carries TRBV2 and TRBJ1-6, with 10 positions matching TRBD1. The CDR3 region has the DNA TGTGCCAGCAGAAGGGACAGGGGCGGGTCACCCCTCCACTTT. Residues: CASRRDRGGSPLHF.